This T cell receptor (beta chain) was sequenced in a study of cytomegalovirus exposure and HLA in healthy donors. V was pared by 9 bases and J by 6 bases, with 19 bases between. CDR3 length equals 14 residues. The V gene's germline CDR1 is SGDLS and CDR2 YYNGEE. Use of 60 Vbeta and 13 Jbeta primers characterized the PCR. The data were produced by immunoSEQ multiplex PCR, yet TCRdb's version contains in-frame clones alone and is incomplete. The data contain 100,000 or so clones, 63% of them seen just once; the ten biggest clones take up about 4.5%. The V gene is TRBV9, the J gene TRBJ1-5; D is possibly TRBD1 (6 bases). Sequencing input: PBMCs. This TCR derives from a human donor in good health. CDR3 loop: CATPPTGKRQPQHF. CDR3 coding DNA: TGTGCCACCCCTCCTACAGGGAAACGTCAGCCCCAGCATTTT.